Listed below are T cell receptor beta chains from one sample, sequenced in a study of T cells after yellow fever vaccination. MiXCR, run by TCRdb on the 5' RACE reads, gives a single entry per CDR3 protein. Altogether some 320,000 distinct CDR3 sequences are present, approximately 4% being singletons, with the ten largest covering 15% to 20%. Material: PBMCs, obtained 15 days after the yellow fever booster vaccination. The receptors originated from a man younger than 35 who received the YFV17D yellow fever vaccine. Both conserved end residues are part of each CDR3. A D gene is named only where the DNA matches it firmly. Expanded clones get a size class; other rows say once, few or many, or leave the size out.

>-|TRBJ2-4|TRBV7-8|-
CASSLARQGISGGRNIQYF
TGTGCCAGCAGCTTAGCCCGACAGGGGATTAGCGGGGGTAGGAACATTCAGTACTTC
>-|TRBJ1-6|TRBV7-2|few
CASSLFPDSPLHF
TGTGCCAGCAGCTTGTTTCCCGATTCACCCCTCCACTTT
>-|TRBJ1-5|TRBV21-1|-
CASSRKRRFNQPQHF
TGTGCCAGCAGCCGTAAAAGGAGGTTCAATCAGCCCCAGCATTTT
>-|TRBJ1-4|TRBV20-1|many
CSAITTGGEKLFF
TGCAGTGCTATCACAACTGGGGGTGAAAAACTGTTTTTT
>-|TRBJ2-3|TRBV5-1|many
CASSFRDRVSDTQYF
TGCGCCAGCAGCTTTCGGGACCGCGTCTCAGATACGCAGTATTTT
>-|TRBJ2-1|TRBV12-3/TRBV12-4|few
CASSFGGKQFF
TGTGCCAGCAGTTTTGGCGGCAAGCAGTTCTTC
>-|TRBJ2-7|TRBV5-1|few
CASSVTLGGSYEQYF
TGCGCCAGCAGCGTGACGCTGGGGGGCTCCTACGAGCAGTACTTC
>TRBD2|TRBJ2-1|TRBV12-3/TRBV12-4|many
CASSTGTRRFNEQFF
TGTGCCAGCAGTACCGGGACTAGGAGGTTCAATGAGCAGTTCTTC
>-|TRBJ2-3|TRBV5-1|few
CASSRSAFSTDTQYF
TGCGCCAGCAGCCGATCGGCCTTTTCGACAGATACGCAGTATTTT
>TRBD2|TRBJ2-2|TRBV12-3/TRBV12-4|many
CASSLRLAGTGELFF
TGTGCCAGCAGTTTACGACTAGCTGGCACCGGGGAGCTGTTTTTT
>-|TRBJ1-1|TRBV27|few
CASMGAVGTEAFF
TGTGCCAGCATGGGGGCCGTGGGCACTGAAGCTTTCTTT
>-|TRBJ2-5|TRBV29-1|many
CSVDITWTAAETQYF
TGCAGCGTTGATATAACTTGGACAGCTGCGGAGACCCAGTACTTC
>-|TRBJ1-1|TRBV29-1|many
CSVAPGNTEAFF
TGCAGCGTGGCTCCGGGTAACACTGAAGCTTTCTTT
>TRBD1|TRBJ2-5|TRBV11-2|many
CASSLPTGGRTQYF
TGTGCCAGCAGCTTACCTACAGGGGGGAGAACCCAGTACTTC
>-|TRBJ2-3|TRBV7-6|-
CASSYRITDTQYF
TGTGCCAGCAGCTACCGGATCACAGATACGCAGTATTTT
>-|TRBJ2-5|TRBV30|few
CAWKGGQETQYF
TGTGCCTGGAAGGGGGGACAAGAGACCCAGTACTTC
>-|TRBJ2-7|TRBV4-1|many
CASSLGLFRSYEQYF
TGCGCCAGCAGCCTAGGGCTGTTCAGATCCTACGAGCAGTACTTC
>TRBD1|TRBJ2-1|TRBV6-1|-
CASSSSRTGYENEQFF
TGTGCCAGCAGTAGCTCAAGGACAGGGTATGAGAATGAGCAGTTCTTC
>-|TRBJ1-2|TRBV7-9|few
CASSLVGGYYGYTF
TGTGCCAGCAGCTTAGTCGGGGGATACTATGGCTACACCTTC
>TRBD2|TRBJ2-5|TRBV5-1|-
CASSFSSGGETQYF
TGCGCCAGCAGCTTCAGTAGCGGGGGGGAGACCCAGTACTTC
>TRBD1|TRBJ1-2|TRBV10-3|many
CAISVGQEIYGYTF
TGTGCCATCAGTGTCGGACAGGAGATCTATGGCTACACCTTC
>-|TRBJ2-5|TRBV4-2|-
CASSQDLVTQTQYF
TGTGCCAGCAGCCAAGACCTGGTCACACAGACCCAGTACTTC
>TRBD2|TRBJ2-1|TRBV7-3|few
CASSQIAGGRYNEQFF
TGTGCCAGCAGCCAAATAGCGGGGGGGCGGTACAATGAGCAGTTCTTC
>TRBD1|TRBJ1-5|TRBV18|-
CASSLDRANQPQHF
TGTGCCAGCTCACTGGACAGGGCCAATCAGCCCCAGCATTTT
>TRBD1|TRBJ1-2|TRBV7-2|few
CASSNWDSRTEDYGYTF
TGTGCCAGCAGCAACTGGGACAGCCGGACCGAAGACTATGGCTACACCTTC
>-|TRBJ1-2|TRBV24-1|many
CATSDSSGGYGYTF
TGTGCCACCAGTGATTCAAGCGGCGGCTATGGCTACACCTTC
>-|TRBJ1-1|TRBV7-9|many
CASSGRGEGLSNTEAFF
TGTGCCAGCAGCGGCCGGGGGGAAGGGCTTTCGAACACTGAAGCTTTCTTT
>TRBD1|TRBJ2-3|TRBV7-2|many
CASSPEYRGRTDTQYF
TGTGCCAGCAGCCCGGAGTACAGGGGTCGGACAGATACGCAGTATTTT
>-|TRBJ2-1|TRBV5-1|-
CASMSIREHNEQFF
TGCGCCAGCATGTCCATCCGGGAACACAATGAGCAGTTCTTC
>TRBD1|TRBJ1-2|TRBV7-9|many
CASTETTGYNGYTF
TGTGCCAGCACCGAGACGACAGGGTATAATGGCTACACCTTC
>-|TRBJ2-1|TRBV7-2|many
CASSFTENSYNEQFF
TGTGCCAGCAGCTTCACCGAAAACTCGTACAATGAGCAGTTCTTC
>-|TRBJ1-1|TRBV11-2|few
CASSKEGWTEAFF
TGTGCCAGCAGCAAAGAAGGGTGGACTGAAGCTTTCTTT
>-|TRBJ1-1|TRBV5-1|many
CASSFSLAGSMNTEAFF
TGCGCCAGCAGCTTTTCTTTGGCGGGTTCCATGAACACTGAAGCTTTCTTT
>TRBD1|TRBJ1-1|TRBV28|many
CASRGGGQGTEAFF
TGTGCCAGTAGGGGGGGAGGACAGGGCACTGAAGCTTTCTTT
>-|TRBJ1-3|TRBV5-1|few
CAIIEGRSGNTIYF
TGCGCCATTATTGAGGGGCGCTCTGGAAACACCATATATTTT
>-|TRBJ1-6|TRBV7-2|few
CASSLGVGGGYNSPLHF
TGTGCCAGCAGCTTAGGAGTTGGAGGGGGCTATAATTCACCCCTCCACTTT
>-|TRBJ1-2|TRBV4-3|-
CASSPGTRFNYGYTF
TGCGCCAGCAGCCCCGGGACACGATTTAACTATGGCTACACCTTC
>-|TRBJ1-2|TRBV4-3|few
CASSQDSTSYGYTF
TGCGCCAGCAGCCAAGATTCAACCTCCTATGGCTACACCTTC
>-|TRBJ1-4|TRBV4-1|-
CASSPLGRGDEKLFF
TGCGCCAGCAGCCCCCTAGGGAGAGGAGATGAAAAACTGTTTTTT
>-|TRBJ2-3|TRBV5-5|few
CASSLDPGTTDTQYF
TGTGCCAGCAGCTTGGATCCAGGAACCACAGATACGCAGTATTTT
>-|TRBJ2-1|TRBV10-2|many
CASSDSRQLDEQFF
TGCGCCAGCAGTGATTCTCGACAGCTCGATGAGCAGTTCTTC
>-|TRBJ1-1|TRBV12-3/TRBV12-4|few
CASRSLELSTEAFF
TGTGCCAGCAGGTCGCTTGAGTTGAGCACTGAAGCTTTCTTT
>-|TRBJ2-5|TRBV5-1|-
CASRPGTPRKETQYF
TGCGCCAGCAGGCCCGGGACCCCTCGCAAAGAGACCCAGTACTTC
>TRBD1|TRBJ1-6|TRBV4-1|many
CASSPHPGTATNSPLHF
TGCGCCAGCAGCCCGCACCCAGGGACAGCTACCAATTCACCCCTCCACTTT